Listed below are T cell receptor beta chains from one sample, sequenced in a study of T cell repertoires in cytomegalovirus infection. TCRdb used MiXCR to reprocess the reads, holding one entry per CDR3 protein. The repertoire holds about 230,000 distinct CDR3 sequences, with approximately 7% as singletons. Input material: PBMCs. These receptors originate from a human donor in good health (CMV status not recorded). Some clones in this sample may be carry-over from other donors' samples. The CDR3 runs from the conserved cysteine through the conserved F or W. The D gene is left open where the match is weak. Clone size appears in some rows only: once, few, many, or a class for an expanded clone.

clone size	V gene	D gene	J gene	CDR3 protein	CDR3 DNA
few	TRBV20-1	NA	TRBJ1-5	CSAVPGSNQPQHF	TGCAGTGCCGTACCAGGGAGCAATCAGCCCCAGCATTTT
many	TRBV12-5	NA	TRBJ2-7	CASGHSSYEQYF	TGTGCTAGTGGCCATAGCTCCTACGAGCAGTACTTC
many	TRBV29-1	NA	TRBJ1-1	CSVRGRTDTEAFF	TGCAGCGTTCGGGGCAGAACGGACACTGAAGCTTTCTTT
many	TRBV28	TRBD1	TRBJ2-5	CASSYTRGQETQYF	TGTGCCAGCAGTTACACCAGGGGGCAAGAGACCCAGTACTTC
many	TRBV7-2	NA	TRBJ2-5	CASSLTSSETQYF	TGTGCCAGCAGCTTGACTAGTTCAGAGACCCAGTACTTC
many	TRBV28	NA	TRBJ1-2	CASSSQGPFGYTF	TGTGCCAGCAGTTCCCAGGGGCCGTTTGGCTACACCTTC
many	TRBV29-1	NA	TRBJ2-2	CSVYGLDTGELFF	TGCAGCGTCTACGGGCTGGACACCGGGGAGCTGTTTTTT
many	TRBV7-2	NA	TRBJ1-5	CASSLEGTQHF	TGTGCCAGCAGCTTAGAGGGGACCCAGCATTTT
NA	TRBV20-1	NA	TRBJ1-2	CSAKTVGTEYGYTF	TGCAGTGCTAAAACCGTGGGGACGGAGTATGGCTACACCTTC
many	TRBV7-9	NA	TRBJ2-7	CASMGFSYEQYF	TGTGCCAGCATGGGGTTCTCCTACGAGCAGTACTTC
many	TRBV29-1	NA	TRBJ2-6	CSVEGGSSGANVLTF	TGCAGCGTCGAGGGCGGAAGCTCTGGGGCCAACGTCCTGACTTTC
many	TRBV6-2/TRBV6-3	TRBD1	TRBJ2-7	CASRDRGLLLIYEQYF	TGTGCCAGCCGGGACAGGGGGCTCCTATTGATCTACGAGCAGTACTTC
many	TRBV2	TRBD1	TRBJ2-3	CASSGRGRTDTQYF	TGTGCCAGCAGTGGCAGGGGGCGAACAGATACGCAGTATTTT
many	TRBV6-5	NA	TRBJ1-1	CASSYSGRGNTEAFF	TGTGCCAGCAGTTACTCAGGGAGGGGAAACACTGAAGCTTTCTTT
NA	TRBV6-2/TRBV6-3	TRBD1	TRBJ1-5	CASSYETGALNSNQPQHF	TGTGCCAGCAGTTACGAGACAGGGGCCTTAAATAGCAATCAGCCCCAGCATTTT
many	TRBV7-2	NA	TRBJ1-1	CASSLARGGVNTEAFF	TGTGCCAGCAGCTTAGCGCGCGGGGGAGTGAACACTGAAGCTTTCTTT
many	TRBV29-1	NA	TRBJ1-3	CSVMDSGNTIYF	TGCAGCGTAATGGACTCTGGAAACACCATATATTTT
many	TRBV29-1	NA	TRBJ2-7	CSVEVGYEQYF	TGCAGCGTTGAGGTAGGGTACGAGCAGTACTTC
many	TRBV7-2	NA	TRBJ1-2	CASSFREIYGYTF	TGTGCCAGCAGCTTTAGGGAGATCTATGGCTACACCTTC
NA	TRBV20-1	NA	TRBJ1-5	CSARGTVSNQPQHF	TGCAGTGCTAGAGGTACTGTGAGCAATCAGCCCCAGCATTTT
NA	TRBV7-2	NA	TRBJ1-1	CASSLDGQSRTEAFF	TGTGCCAGCAGCTTAGACGGACAGTCAAGAACTGAAGCTTTCTTT
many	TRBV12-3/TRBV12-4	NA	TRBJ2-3	CASSPRSGGTQYF	TGTGCCAGCAGTCCCCGTAGTGGAGGCACGCAGTATTTT
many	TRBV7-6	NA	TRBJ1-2	CASSPNANYGYTF	TGTGCCAGCAGCCCTAACGCAAACTATGGCTACACCTTC
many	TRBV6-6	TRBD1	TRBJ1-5	CASSRGRTGGNRQPQHF	TGTGCCAGCAGCCGGGGGCGGACAGGAGGGAATCGGCAGCCCCAGCATTTT
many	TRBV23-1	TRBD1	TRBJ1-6	CASSPIQGGANSPLHF	TGCGCCAGCAGTCCAATCCAGGGGGGGGCTAATTCACCCCTCCACTTT
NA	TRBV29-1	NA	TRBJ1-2	CSVVSGNYGYTF	TGCAGCGTTGTGTCGGGGAACTATGGCTACACCTTC
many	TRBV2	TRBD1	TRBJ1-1	CASSEEGQGATEAFF	TGTGCCAGCAGTGAAGAAGGACAGGGGGCCACTGAAGCTTTCTTT
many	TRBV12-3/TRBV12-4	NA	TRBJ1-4	CASRHTEEKLFF	TGTGCCAGCAGACATACCGAGGAAAAACTGTTTTTT
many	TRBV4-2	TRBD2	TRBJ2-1	CASSLAGTSSNNEQFF	TGTGCCAGCAGCCTTGCAGGGACTAGCTCTAACAATGAGCAGTTCTTC
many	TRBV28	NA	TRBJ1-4	CASTSVGKATNEKLFF	TGTGCCAGCACCTCCGTGGGGAAAGCAACTAATGAAAAACTGTTTTTT
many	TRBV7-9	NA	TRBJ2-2	CASSSRGRETTGELFF	TGTGCCAGCAGCTCCCGGGGGAGAGAGACCACCGGGGAGCTGTTTTTT
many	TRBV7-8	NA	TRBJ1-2	CASSTRQVSDGYTF	TGTGCCAGCAGCACCCGACAGGTTTCGGATGGCTACACCTTC
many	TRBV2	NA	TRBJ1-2	CASTGTVPLYGYTF	TGTGCCAGCACTGGGACGGTACCCTTGTATGGCTACACCTTC
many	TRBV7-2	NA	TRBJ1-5	CASSFDPAGNQPQHF	TGTGCCAGCAGCTTTGACCCGGCAGGCAATCAGCCCCAGCATTTT
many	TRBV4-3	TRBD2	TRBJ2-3	CASSLVERGGDTQYF	TGCGCCAGCAGCCTCGTGGAGCGGGGTGGGGATACGCAGTATTTT
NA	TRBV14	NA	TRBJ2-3	CASSQDLADTQYF	TGTGCCAGCAGCCAAGATTTGGCAGATACGCAGTATTTT
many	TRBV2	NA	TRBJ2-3	CASSAAFTDTQYF	TGTGCCAGCAGTGCCGCGTTCACAGATACGCAGTATTTT
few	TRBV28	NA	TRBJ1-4	CASSSRTQSVEKLFF	TGTGCCAGCAGTTCGCGGACCCAGTCGGTTGAAAAACTGTTTTTT
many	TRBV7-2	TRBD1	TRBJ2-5	CASSLGDRGNRETQYF	TGTGCCAGCAGCTTAGGGGACAGGGGGAATAGAGAGACCCAGTACTTC
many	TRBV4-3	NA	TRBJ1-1	CASSTGLVATEAFF	TGCGCCAGCAGCACAGGCTTGGTTGCCACTGAAGCTTTCTTT
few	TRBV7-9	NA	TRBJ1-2	CASSLQELYGYTF	TGTGCCAGCAGCTTGCAGGAACTCTATGGCTACACCTTC
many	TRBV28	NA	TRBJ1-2	CASSTVNYGYTF	TGTGCCAGCAGTACAGTCAACTATGGCTACACCTTC
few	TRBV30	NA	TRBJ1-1	CAWSHRTGPLRTEAFF	TGTGCCTGGAGCCACCGGACCGGACCCTTAAGGACTGAAGCTTTCTTT
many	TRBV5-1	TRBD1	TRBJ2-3	CASSLEGQESTDTQYF	TGCGCCAGCAGCTTGGAAGGACAGGAGAGCACAGATACGCAGTATTTT
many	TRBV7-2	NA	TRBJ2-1	CASSQRLRESEQFF	TGTGCCAGCAGCCAGCGACTTCGTGAGAGTGAGCAGTTCTTC
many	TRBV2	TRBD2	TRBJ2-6	CASRARGSSGANVLTF	TGTGCCAGCAGGGCGCGGGGGAGCTCTGGGGCCAACGTCCTGACTTTC
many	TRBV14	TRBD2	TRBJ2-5	CASSQDGLVQETQYF	TGTGCCAGCAGCCAAGATGGACTAGTTCAAGAGACCCAGTACTTC
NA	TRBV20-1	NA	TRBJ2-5	CSARGGTRLETQYF	TGCAGTGCTAGAGGGGGGACCAGACTCGAGACCCAGTACTTC
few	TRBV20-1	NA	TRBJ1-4	CSATQGTNEKLFF	TGCAGTGCTACACAGGGAACTAATGAAAAACTGTTTTTT
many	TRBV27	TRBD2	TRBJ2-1	CASSPPPGTRTYNEQFF	TGTGCCAGCAGTCCCCCCCCGGGGACTAGGACCTACAATGAGCAGTTCTTC
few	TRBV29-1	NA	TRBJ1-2	CSVEEVSDGYTF	TGCAGCGTTGAGGAGGTATCGGATGGCTACACCTTC
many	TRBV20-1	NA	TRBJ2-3	CSARKGLPDTQYF	TGCAGTGCTAGAAAAGGGCTGCCAGATACGCAGTATTTT
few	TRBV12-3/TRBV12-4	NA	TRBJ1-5	CASSLLDNQPQHF	TGTGCCAGCAGTTTGTTGGATAATCAGCCCCAGCATTTT
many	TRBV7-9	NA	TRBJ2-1	CASSPRLTFSYNEQFF	TGTGCCAGCAGCCCCCGACTGACCTTCTCCTACAATGAGCAGTTCTTC
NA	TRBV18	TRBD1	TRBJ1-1	CASSPGTGGPRAGAFF	TGTGCCAGCTCACCAGGGACAGGGGGACCGAGGGCTGGAGCTTTCTTT
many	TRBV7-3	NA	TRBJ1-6	CASSLDVGGTYNSPLHF	TGTGCCAGCAGCTTAGATGTAGGAGGGACGTATAATTCACCCCTCCACTTT
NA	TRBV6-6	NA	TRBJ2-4	CASTLTVGIAKNIQYF	TGTGCCAGCACTCTGACAGTAGGAATAGCCAAAAACATTCAGTACTTC
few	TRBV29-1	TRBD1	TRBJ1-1	CSAGQGSTEAFF	TGCAGCGCTGGACAGGGGAGCACTGAAGCTTTCTTT